Sequencing of this TCR beta chain was carried out in a study of chemoradiotherapy in HPV16-positive cancers. Points from the study as a whole: Functional assays defining HPV-specific T cells used only a couple of HPV16-positive patients. Candidate HPV-specific clones and E7-related TCR motifs grew in tumor during treatment.

As concerns this clone: The target antigen is unknown.

Only in-frame clones appear in the TCRdb table, and some are missing; sequencing was by immunoSEQ multiplex PCR. Counted here are about 5,400 clones, about nine tenths occurring once; the ten biggest clones make up approximately 2%. Losses at the gene ends were 5 bases for V and 2 bases for J; bases not matched to a gene: 7. CDR1 is SEHNR and CDR2 is FQNEAQ in the germline V gene (reference sequence). The CDR3 consists of 17 residues. Samples were taken several times over chemoradiotherapy. The TCR originated in a human donor with HPV-associated anogenital cancer. The sample was blood, taken from a patient who underwent chemoradiotherapy. The chain employs TRBV7-9 and TRBJ2-5; TRBD2 matches 14 bases. The CDR3 reads CASSPGLAGGSQETQYF. In nucleotides, the CDR3 is TGTGCCAGCAGCCCTGGACTAGCGGGGGGAAGTCAAGAGACCCAGTACTTC.